This T cell receptor beta chain came from a study of cytomegalovirus exposure and HLA in healthy donors. Points from the study as a whole: Likely technical artifact: a cluster of highly shared sequence variants. A link between a missense DCLRE1C variant and TCR beta V- and J-gene trimming emerged from a later analysis. Presence/absence results assume similar sequencing depth per donor, which may not hold.

Deletions cut 5 bases from V and 4 bases from J, with 15 bases between. Germline CDR1 and CDR2: SGHDT and YYEEEE. The CDR3 totals 14 residues. Use of 60 Vbeta and 13 Jbeta primers characterized the PCR. Original processing notes: Later work found 65 million to 90 million unique TCR beta chains, with 9.5 million to 14 million shared. Generated by immunoSEQ multiplex PCR, the TCRdb table keeps only in-frame clones and is missing some. The V and J calls and clone size are taken from that table; D and trimming were inferred from the DNA. The table includes about 130,000 clones, about 84% detected once. Of note for this clone: The antigen is undetermined.

Source material: PBMCs. The sequence was obtained from a boy aged 5-17 years in good health and CMV-seronegative. The gene calls are TRBV5-6 and TRBJ1-2, with D perhaps TRBD1 (6 bases). CDR3 amino acids: CASRRGAGAYGYTF. CDR3 nucleotides: TGTGCCAGCAGACGGGGGGCAGGGGCCTATGGCTACACCTTC.